This entry lists 2 T cell receptor beta chains sequenced from one sample in a study of identifying expanded T cells in peripheral blood. TCRdb's copy holds only in-frame clones and misses some; the assay was immunoSEQ multiplex PCR. The data show 100,000 to 150,000 clones, more than 75% seen once. Sequencing was carried out using blood. These receptors all stem from a person aged 18 to 70 in good health.

The rearrangement joins TRBV7-9 to TRBJ1-1, with 11 bases lining up with TRBD1. Germline CDR1 and CDR2: SEHNR and FQNEAQ (reference sequence). The CDR3 is 13 residues long. The V gene end was trimmed by 5 bases and the J gene end by 4 bases; junction bases not matched to a gene: 0. CDR3 nucleotide sequence: TGTGCCAGCAGCGGGACAGGGGGCACTGAAGCTTTCTTT. Translated, it gives CASSGTGGTEAFF. The variable domain in full, with the rest retrieved from reference TRBV7-9 and TRBJ1-1, is DTGVSQNPRHKITKRGQNVTFRCDPISEHNRLYWYRQTLGQGPEFLTYFQNEAQLEKSRLLSDRFSAERPKGSFSTLEIQRTEQGDSAMYLCASSGTGGTEAFFGQGTRLTVV.

The chain combines TRBV9 with TRBJ2-5, with D possibly TRBD1 on 6 matching bases. The CDR3 is 14 amino acids. Germline V gene data show CDR1 as SGDLS and CDR2 as YYNGEE. Trimming removed 4 bases from V and 5 bases from J, with 15 bases in between. CDR3 residues: CASSKLQGRETQYF. For the CDR3, the DNA is TGTGCCAGCAGCAAACTCCAGGGGCGGGAGACCCAGTACTTC.